These 15 T cell receptor beta chains were all obtained from the same sample, sequenced in a study of brain T cells in children with intractable seizures. Clones were sequenced by immunoSEQ multiplex PCR, and TCRdb holds only the in-frame ones, with some missing. The sample holds hundreds of thousands of clones, 93% seen once. Time point given: blood from clinic visit 5 months post-surgery; TSC patient then seizure free. Here the sequenced sample was peripheral blood, taken less than 6 months after surgery. Source of these receptors: a boy younger than two with tuberous sclerosis and intractable seizures.

This chain joins TRBV2 and TRBJ2-1, with D uncertain. This CDR3 spans 11 amino acids. Between the trimmed V and J ends, which lost 10 bases and 6 bases, there was a span of 10 bases. Germline V gene data show CDR1 as SNHLY and CDR2 as FYNNEI. The CDR3 nucleotides are TGTGCCAATAAGGGTCCCAATGAGCAGTTCTTC. Translating gives CANKGPNEQFF.

On this clone itself: Other DNA sequences of this sample code for an identical CDR3. This chain joins TRBV5-1 and TRBJ1-4; unclear D gene. The CDR3 is 14 amino acids. V lost 0 bases to trimming and J lost 0 bases, with 3 bases between them. Germline CDR1 is SGHRS and CDR2 is YFSETQ. The CDR3 nucleotides are TGCGCCAGCAGCTTGGATACAACTAATGAAAAACTGTTTTTT. It codes for CASSLDTTNEKLFF.

V is TRBV7-2 and J is TRBJ2-6; no definite D call. The CDR3 extends over 17 amino acids. V shed 4 bases and J shed 1 base, with 14 bases lying between them. Germline V gives CDR1 SGHTA, CDR2 FQGNSA. As DNA, the CDR3 is TGTGCCAGCAGCTCCGCACCTAGGGTATCTGGGGCCAACGTCCTGACTTTC. Its translation is CASSSAPRVSGANVLTF.

The chain joins TRBV5-8 to TRBJ2-7; 9 bases line up with TRBD1. The CDR3 is made up of 14 amino acids. The V gene end was trimmed by 6 bases and the J gene end by 3 bases; junction bases not matched to a gene: 7. Germline CDR1 is SGHTS and CDR2 is YDEGEE. The CDR3 here is CASTRTGAGYEQYF. The CDR3 DNA reads as TGTGCCAGCACAAGGACAGGGGCGGGCTACGAGCAGTACTTC.

The chain is built from TRBV6-6 and TRBJ1-1; D is ambiguous. The germline CDR1 and CDR2 sequences are MNHNY and SVGAGI (reference sequence). CDR3 length: 12 residues. V was shortened by 2 bases and J by 5 bases, with 6 bases between the two germline ends. CDR3 nucleotides: TGTGCCAGCAGTTACGGTTGGACTGAAGCTTTCTTT. Protein sequence: CASSYGWTEAFF.

J is TRBJ1-2 and V is TRBV19; D is uncertain. Trimming pared 3 bases from V and 2 bases from J, leaving 7 bases between. CDR3 length: 13 amino acids. In germline, CDR1 is LNHDA, CDR2 SQIVND (reference sequence). This chain's CDR3 is CASSIRGNYGYTF. CDR3 DNA: TGTGCCAGTAGTATCCGGGGAAACTATGGCTACACCTTC.

As for this clone: This specimen includes other DNA sequences encoding the same CDR3. The gene calls are TRBV19 and TRBJ1-2; D unclear. CDR3 length equals 11 residues. Germline lookup yields CDR1 LNHDA and CDR2 SQIVND (reference sequence). V was shortened by 3 bases and J by 8 bases, with 7 bases between the two germline ends. The CDR3 DNA is TGTGCCAGTAGTATTGGAGGAGGCTACACCTTC. Amino acids: CASSIGGGYTF.

The chain uses TRBV6-6 and TRBJ2-1; D is unclear. The germline V gene encodes CDR1 MNHNY and CDR2 SVGAGI (reference sequence). The CDR3 covers 14 residues. V lost 0 bases, J lost 2 bases, and 5 bases lay in between. The CDR3 bases are TGTGCCAGCAGTTACTCGGTAACCTACAATGAGCAGTTCTTC. Translated, it gives CASSYSVTYNEQFF.

The CDR3 loop is CASSRRDNYEKLFF. In nucleotides, the CDR3 is TGTGCCAGCAGCCGGCGGGACAACTATGAAAAACTGTTTTTT. The genes are TRBV5-4 and TRBJ1-4, with a possible D match to TRBD1 (6 bases). The germline gives CDR1 SGHNT, CDR2 YYREEE (reference sequence). The CDR3 length is 14 residues. Trimming took off 4 bases at V and 6 bases at J, with 13 bases between the two ends. Looking up the rest from reference TRBV5-4 and TRBJ1-4 gives the full variable domain: ETGVTQSPTHLIKTRGQQVTLRCSSQSGHNTVSWYQQALGQGPQFIFQYYREEENGRGNFPPRFSGLQFPNYSSELNVNALELDDSALYLCASSRRDNYEKLFFGSGTQLSVL.

Only one count was recorded for this clone. The chain employs TRBV11-2 and TRBJ2-3, with a possible D match to TRBD1 (5 bases). The CDR3 length is 16 residues. With 5 bases removed from V and 0 bases from J, the gap between germline ends came to 15 bases. Looked up from germline, CDR1 is SGHAT and CDR2 is FQNNGV. The CDR3 DNA follows: TGTGCCAGCAGCCGGCAGGGTCTATCTAGCACAGATACGCAGTATTTT. Translation: CASSRQGLSSTDTQYF.

V and J are TRBV27 and TRBJ1-5; D might be TRBD1 (5 bases). The CDR3 runs to 15 residues. In germline, CDR1 is MNHEY, CDR2 SMNVEV (reference sequence). V lost 5 bases and J 2 bases, leaving 13 bases between the germline ends. The CDR3 loop is CASSPALTGNQPQHF. CDR3 bases: TGTGCCAGCAGTCCCGCATTGACAGGCAATCAGCCCCAGCATTTT.

The CDR3 sequence: CASSRGTAQYNSPLHF. CDR3 in DNA: TGTGCCAGCAGCCGAGGGACAGCCCAGTATAATTCACCCCTCCACTTT. The V call is TRBV7-8, the J call TRBJ1-6; 7 nucleotides line up with TRBD1. This CDR3 has 16 amino acids. V shed 5 bases and J 4 bases; nucleotides not matched to a gene: 8. The germline CDR1 and CDR2 sequences are SGHVS and FQNEAQ. The full variable domain, completed using reference TRBV7-8 and TRBJ1-6, is GAGVSQSPRYKVAKRGQDVALRCDPISGHVSLFWYQQALGQGPEFLTYFQNEAQLDKSGLPSDRFFAERPEGSVSTLKIQRTQQEDSAVYLCASSRGTAQYNSPLHFGNGTRLTVT.

The rearrangement uses TRBV7-9 and TRBJ1-2; a possible D gene is TRBD1 (5 bases). Per the germline V gene, CDR1 is SEHNR and CDR2 is FQNEAQ (reference sequence). CDR3 length equals 14 residues. Trimming stripped 5 bases from V and 3 bases from J, with 13 bases between. This CDR3 reads CASSTGDGYYGYTF. CDR3 DNA: TGTGCCAGCAGCACTGGGGACGGATACTATGGCTACACCTTC.

The CDR3 nucleotides read TGCGCCAGCAGTGAAGGGCTAGCGGGGGCCTCTGGGGCCAACGTCCTGACTTTC. It translates to CASSEGLAGASGANVLTF. V usage is TRBV10-1 and J usage is TRBJ2-6; 10 bases match TRBD2. Germline CDR1 is WNHNN and CDR2 is SYGVQD (reference sequence). Trimming cost V 3 bases and J 0 bases; bases outside gene matches: 5. The CDR3 covers 18 residues.

This sequence joins TRBV7-2 and TRBJ2-3; TRBD1 matches at 8 bases. V was pared by 6 bases and J by 3 bases, with 8 bases of the junction left unmatched. This CDR3 has 15 residues. CDR1 SGHTA and CDR2 FQGNSA come from the germline V gene. CDR3 bases: TGTGCCAGCAGTTTCAGGGGGCTGAGGACAGATACGCAGTATTTT. As protein: CASSFRGLRTDTQYF.